This TCR beta chain was observed in a study of CD8 T cells in ankylosing spondylitis. As to this clonotype: Its antigen is unknown.

Findings and limits, study-wide: Disease-linked clones were reportedly significantly enriched in matched ankylosing spondylitis synovial fluid.

Germline V gene sequence: CDR1 PRHDT, CDR2 FYEKMQ (reference sequence). This CDR3 is built from 14 residues. After removal of 7 bases from V and 7 bases from J, the junction contained 6 bases not matched to a gene. TCRdb reanalysed the 5' RACE reads using MiXCR and keeps one entry per CDR3 protein. The table has 160,000 or so distinct CDR3 sequences, around 9.6% seen once. The chain couples TRBV13 to TRBJ2-1; 11 bases fit TRBD2. Sequenced material: blood, either unsorted or a sorted T cell fraction (not recorded which). The receptor was derived from a female donor with ankylosing spondylitis or in good health (not recorded which). CDR3 protein: CASTEGLAVNEQFF. CDR3 in DNA: TGTGCCAGCACCGAGGGACTAGCGGTAAATGAGCAGTTCTTC.